This T cell receptor beta chain was recovered during a study of blood T cell repertoires in COVID-19 (dated by TCRdb to 2020 to 2021). Notes on the research overall: Samples from collaborators originated in the United States, Italy and Spain and spanned both the acute and convalescent phases of COVID-19. The material from the prospective study consisted of cDNA or gDNA derived from T cells, B-cell-depleted T cells, or PBMCs. Deeply sampled blood TCRbeta repertoires from subjects exposed to, actively infected with, or recovered from COVID-19 were included in the dataset. The repertoires were released in a freely available public database intended as a resource for research on the immune response to SARS-CoV-2. The samples were drawn from two sources: the first 160 participants of the ongoing ImmuneRACE study, and 950 to 1,500 subjects contributed by 6 global collaborators. The sample metadata nearly always contained a de-identified subject ID, COVID-19 status, age in years and sex. HLA class I and class II types, where available, came from metadata supplied by the sample provider rather than from assay-based typing. Overall study outcomes, separate from this receptor: The amount of clinical and demographic metadata varied by source and participant and was provided uncurated.

The germline V gene (reference sequence) supplies CDR1 LGHDT and CDR2 YNNKEL. The junction carries 5 bases between V and J, which are trimmed by 2 bases and 0 bases respectively. The cysteine opens and the phenylalanine closes a CDR3 of 15 amino acids. The CDR3 DNA has 45 bases and is translated from base 1. TCRbeta CDR3 regions were amplified from genomic DNA by means of the immunoSEQ Assay, a bias-controlled multiplex PCR. The paper's processing steps were these. Nucleated cell counts per sample were estimated from amplification of reference gene primers within the assay. Sequence reads were collapsed and filtered to measure the absolute abundance of every unique TCRbeta CDR3 rearrangement. For each sample, productive Simpson clonality was calculated by taking the square root of Simpson's diversity index across productive rearrangements. The table was pulled from immuneACCESS by TCRdb, which kept in-frame rearrangements only. Such tables lose some clones; where checked, under half of the loss comes from unresolved V genes, and the rest has no known cause. The D gene and trimming were derived from the DNA, and the V and J assignments and clone size from that table. Present in this sample are about 240,000 clones, under 85% of which were seen just once. Together, the top ten hold around 2% of the sample.

In regard to this clone: The antigen this receptor binds is unknown. No clone much larger than this one lies a single base away; base qualities are absent.

Another Seattle source contributed samples from volunteer blood donors who had recovered from COVID-19. Each collaborating institution followed its own protocols to collect whole blood in K2EDTA tubes. For TCRbeta analysis, collaborator samples were shipped as frozen whole blood, as isolated PBMCs, or as DNA extracted from either sample type. Sample: peripheral blood. The source of this sequence is a man younger than 45 who had recovered from COVID-19. Rearrangement joined TRBV3-1 (or the pseudogene TRBV3-2) to TRBJ2-6; no confident D gene assignment can be made. The CDR3 protein is CASSQLNSGANVLTF. The nucleotide sequence is TGTGCCAGCAGCCAACTTAACTCTGGGGCCAACGTCCTGACTTTC.